A single sample is the source of the 5 T cell receptor beta chains below, sequenced in a study of T cells in tuberculosis. This table comes from immunoSEQ multiplex PCR, and its TCRdb copy is limited to in-frame clones, with some not included. The sample includes around 60,000 clones, 81% of them seen just once. After thawing and overnight rest, PBMC were stained with GMM-loaded CD1B tetramer, viability dye and anti-CD3 for sorting. C32 glucose monomycolate from Rhodococcus equi was loaded onto the CD1B tetramers. Sequencing used CD1b-GMM tetramer-negative cells sorted from PBMCs. Receptors originate from an adult woman with latent tuberculosis.

The chain is built from TRBV27 and TRBJ2-1; 10 bases align to TRBD2. Germline CDR1 and CDR2: MNHEY and SMNVEV (reference sequence). The V gene end was trimmed by 6 bases and the J gene end by 6 bases; junction bases not matched to a gene: 5. The CDR3 consists of 14 residues. CDR3 in amino acids: CASSLGLARNEQFF. CDR3 DNA: TGTGCCAGCAGCCTGGGACTAGCGCGCAATGAGCAGTTCTTC.

The chain joins TRBV4-2 to TRBJ1-5, with TRBD1 matching 7 bases. After removal of 4 bases from V and 0 bases from J, the junction contained 6 bases not matched to a gene. The CDR3 consists of 16 residues. From germline, CDR1 is LGHNA and CDR2 YNFKEQ. CDR3 in amino acids: CASSPAGQNSNQPQHF. The DNA of the CDR3 is TGTGCCAGCAGCCCGGCGGGACAGAATAGCAATCAGCCCCAGCATTTT.

The CDR3 here is CASSNKPRDNSPLHF. The CDR3, as DNA: TGTGCCAGCAGCAATAAGCCCAGGGATAATTCACCCCTCCACTTT. The rearrangement joins TRBV27 to TRBJ1-6, with D possibly TRBD1 on 5 matching bases. V was cut by 6 bases and J by 5 bases, with 14 bases left in between. Germline V gene data show CDR1 as MNHEY and CDR2 as SMNVEV (reference sequence). The CDR3 has 15 residues.

This clone was detected a few times. The rearrangement joins TRBV5-3 to TRBJ2-7, with unresolved D. TRBV5-3 counts as an open reading frame of uncertain function. V was pared by 3 bases and J by 3 bases, with 10 bases between. The CDR3 length is 13 residues. CDR3 sequence reads: CARSSRVVYEQYF. The CDR3, as DNA: TGTGCCAGAAGCTCCCGGGTCGTCTACGAGCAGTACTTC.

CDR3 region: CASSVDRTANTGELFF. The CDR3 bases are TGTGCCAGCAGCGTAGATAGAACAGCGAACACCGGGGAGCTGTTTTTT. The chain combines TRBV9 with TRBJ2-2; D gene uncertain. The CDR3 has 16 amino acids. Germline assignment: CDR1 SGDLS and CDR2 YYNGEE. Trimming cost V 0 bases and J 0 bases, with 9 bases left between them.